This entry lists 27 T cell receptor beta chains sequenced from one sample in a study of PD-L1 blockade in urothelial cancer. Using immunoSEQ multiplex PCR, the repertoire was profiled, and TCRdb retains in-frame clones only, with some absent. Of tens of thousands of clones listed, 84% were seen once; the top ten hold 8% to 10%. Stated time point: pretreatment peripheral blood. The sample in question was PBMCs, obtained around atezolizumab (anti-PD-L1) treatment. These receptors were obtained from an older woman with urothelial cancer.

This chain joins TRBV9 and TRBJ1-2; 7 bases line up with TRBD1. Germline CDR1 and CDR2: SGDLS and YYNGEE. CDR3 length: 17 amino acids. With 0 bases clipped from V and 0 bases from J, the junction kept 8 bases outside the gene matches. CDR3 nucleotides: TGTGCCAGCAGCGTAGGGGACAGACCAAATTCTAACTATGGCTACACCTTC. Translating it yields CASSVGDRPNSNYGYTF.

This chain uses TRBV1 with TRBJ2-5; the DNA was not compared with TRBD2, the D call given in the table. TRBV1 counts as a pseudogene. This CDR3 has 18 residues. As DNA, the CDR3 is TGCACCAGCAGCCTAAAACGGTTCCCACTGGGGGGTTGTGAGACCCAGTACTTC. Protein sequence: CTSSLKRFPLGGCETQYF.

The chain joins TRBV19 to TRBJ2-2, with 7 nucleotides matching TRBD1. CDR3 length: 14 amino acids. CDR1 is LNHDA and CDR2 is SQIVND in the germline V gene (reference sequence). The junction had 6 bases not matched to a gene; V was cut back by 4 bases and J by 7 bases. Here the CDR3 DNA reads TGTGCCAGTAGTAGATCAGGGGGACACGGGGAGCTGTTTTTT. It translates to CASSRSGGHGELFF.

A single count supports this clone. The chain combines TRBV5-1 with TRBJ2-3, with TRBD2 matching over 12 bases. Per the germline V gene, CDR1 is SGHRS and CDR2 is YFSETQ. The CDR3 is 18 residues long. The V segment lost 4 bases and the J segment 0 bases; nucleotides outside the gene matches: 9. The chain's CDR3 is CASSLRTSGAKSTDTQYF. The DNA of the CDR3 is TGCGCCAGCAGCCTCCGGACTAGCGGGGCCAAGAGCACAGATACGCAGTATTTT.

CDR3 DNA sequence: TGTGCCAGCAGTTACTTGGGGACAGGGCCCTACGAGCAGTACTTC. Translation: CASSYLGTGPYEQYF. The chain couples TRBV6-6 to TRBJ2-7, with 9 bases aligning to TRBD1. This CDR3 is built from 15 residues. CDR1 MNHNY and CDR2 SVGAGI come from the germline V gene (reference sequence). V gave up 1 base and J gave up 2 bases; unmatched junction bases: 3.

With regard to this clone: This clone may be a read error of a much larger clone one base away. The chain carries TRBV10-3 and TRBJ1-5; D remains ambiguous. The V end lost 3 bases, the J end lost 2 bases, and 5 bases lay between the germline ends. Per the germline V gene, CDR1 is ENHRY and CDR2 is SYGVKD. There are 13 residues in the CDR3. The CDR3 protein is CAISEQRNQPQHF. The CDR3 coding sequence is TGTGCCATCAGTGAACAGCGCAATCAGCCCCAGCATTTT.

A single count supports this clone. The chain links TRBV9 to TRBJ2-5; 7 bases fit TRBD2. Germline lookup yields CDR1 SGDLS and CDR2 YYNGEE. This CDR3 region has 14 residues. Unmatched junction bases numbered 0, after V lost 0 bases and J lost 1 base. The CDR3: CASSVERGQETQYF. The DNA for the CDR3 is TGTGCCAGCAGCGTAGAGCGGGGCCAAGAGACCCAGTACTTC.

The chain is built from TRBV7-2 and TRBJ2-2, with D possibly TRBD2 on 5 matching bases. The germline V gene encodes CDR1 SGHTA and CDR2 FQGNSA. The CDR3 covers 14 residues. V lost 2 bases and J 5 bases, leaving 9 bases between the germline ends. The CDR3 bases are TGTGCCAGCAGCTTATATTGGGAGACCGGGGAGCTGTTTTTT. Amino acid sequence: CASSLYWETGELFF.

This clone appeared once. The V call is TRBV13, the J call TRBJ1-1; D gene ambiguous. Germline-derived CDR1 and CDR2 are PRHDT and FYEKMQ (reference sequence). Trimming removed 3 bases from V and 9 bases from J, with 14 bases in between. CDR3 length equals 13 residues. CDR3 amino acids: CASSFPFPLKAFF. DNA of the CDR3: TGTGCCAGCAGCTTCCCCTTTCCCCTTAAAGCTTTCTTT. The whole variable domain, filled in from reference TRBV13 and TRBJ1-1, reads AAGVIQSPRHLIKEKRETATLKCYPIPRHDTVYWYQQGPGQDPQFLISFYEKMQSDKGSIPDRFSAQQFSDYHSELNMSSLELGDSALYFCASSFPFPLKAFFGQGTRLTVV.

With regard to this clone: This specimen includes other DNA sequences encoding the same CDR3. The V gene is TRBV9, the J gene TRBJ2-3, with 13 nucleotides matching TRBD2. V was clipped by 0 bases and J by 0 bases; unmatched bases: 4. The CDR3 contains 18 residues. CDR1 SGDLS and CDR2 YYNGEE come from the germline V gene. CDR3 sequence reads: CASSVGLAGGTSTDTQYF. In DNA form, the CDR3 reads TGTGCCAGCAGCGTAGGACTAGCGGGGGGAACTAGCACAGATACGCAGTATTTT. The variable domain in full, completed from reference TRBV9 and TRBJ2-3, reads DSGVTQTPKHLITATGQRVTLRCSPRSGDLSVYWYQQSLDQGLQFLIQYYNGEERAKGNILERFSAQQFPDLHSELNLSSLELGDSALYFCASSVGLAGGTSTDTQYFGPGTRLTVL.

The table lists this clone with a count of one. The chain joins TRBV6-5 to TRBJ2-5, with D possibly matching TRBD1 (5 bases). Germline V CDR1 and CDR2: MNHEY, SVGAGI. V was cut by 6 bases and J by 1 base, with 15 bases left in between. The CDR3 has 15 residues. For the CDR3, the DNA is TGTGCCAGCAGCAACCTCCAGGGTTTCCAAGAGACCCAGTACTTC. It encodes CASSNLQGFQETQYF.

The chain uses TRBV30 and TRBJ2-5; 7 bases match TRBD2. Germline V gene data show CDR1 as GTSNPN and CDR2 as SVGIG (reference sequence). V shed 1 base, J shed 4 bases, and the junction held 6 bases outside the gene matches. The CDR3 totals 14 residues. The CDR3 loop reads CAWSAEGLRETQYF. The CDR3 coding sequence is TGTGCCTGGAGTGCCGAGGGACTACGAGAGACCCAGTACTTC. The full variable domain, completed using reference TRBV30 and TRBJ2-5, is SQTIHQWPATLVQPVGSPLSLECTVEGTSNPNLYWYRQAAGRGLQLLFYSVGIGQISSEVPQNLSASRPQDRQFILSSKKLLLSDSGFYLCAWSAEGLRETQYFGPGTRLLVL.

The chain is built from TRBV6-6 and TRBJ2-7; 12 nucleotides line up with TRBD2. The CDR3 length is 15 residues. Germline V gives CDR1 MNHNY, CDR2 SVGAGI (reference sequence). V gave up 5 bases and J gave up 7 bases; unmatched junction bases: 9. CDR3 sequence reads: CASSDPSGRAREQYF. CDR3 sequence (DNA): TGTGCCAGCAGTGACCCTAGCGGGAGGGCCCGTGAGCAGTACTTC.

The chain recombines TRBV7-2 with TRBJ1-2, with D unresolved. Deletions cut 4 bases from V and 0 bases from J, with 6 bases between. This CDR3 comprises 13 residues. CDR1 and CDR2 (germline): SGHTA, FQGNSA. CDR3 in amino acids: CASSYTANYGYTF. CDR3 in DNA: TGTGCCAGCAGCTATACAGCTAACTATGGCTACACCTTC. Together with reference TRBV7-2 and TRBJ1-2, the CDR3 gives the full variable domain: GAGVSQSPSNKVTEKGKDVELRCDPISGHTALYWYRQSLGQGLEFLIYFQGNSAPDKSGLPSDRFSAERTGGSVSTLTIQRTQQEDSAVYLCASSYTANYGYTFGSGTRLTVV.

This chain uses TRBV4-2 with TRBJ2-7, with D unclear. This CDR3 is 13 amino acids long. The V end was cut by 0 bases, the J end by 4 bases, with 7 bases between. Germline V lookup: CDR1 LGHNA, CDR2 YNFKEQ. CDR3 loop: CASSQEPGYEQYF. CDR3 bases: TGTGCCAGCAGCCAAGAGCCAGGTTACGAGCAGTACTTC.

Only a few counts were recorded for this clone. The J gene is TRBJ2-7, the V gene TRBV10-3; no reliable D call. Germline V CDR1 and CDR2: ENHRY, SYGVKD. The V gene lost 0 bases and the J gene lost 5 bases, with 5 bases spanning the gap. The CDR3 extends over 12 amino acids. In nucleotides, the CDR3 is TGTGCCATCAGTGAGTCGCCGGACGAGCAGTACTTC. Encoded protein: CAISESPDEQYF.

As DNA, the CDR3 is TGTGCCAGCAGGCCTAGCGGGGTACTCTACGAGCAGTACTTC. Amino acids: CASRPSGVLYEQYF. The chain carries TRBV2 and TRBJ2-7, with 9 bases aligning to TRBD2. The CDR3 spans 14 residues. After removal of 6 bases from V and 3 bases from J, the junction contained 6 bases not matched to a gene. Germline V gives CDR1 SNHLY, CDR2 FYNNEI.

The V gene is TRBV19, the J gene TRBJ1-5, with D possibly matching TRBD1 (6 bases). Germline values: CDR1 LNHDA, CDR2 SQIVND (reference sequence). V lost 9 bases to trimming and J lost 3 bases, with 18 bases between them. CDR3 length: 15 amino acids. The CDR3 DNA follows: TGTGCCAGCTCAAGACTGAGGGACACCAATCAGCCCCAGCATTTT. Translation: CASSRLRDTNQPQHF. Filled out from reference TRBV19 and TRBJ1-5, the complete variable domain reads DGGITQSPKYLFRKEGQNVTLSCEQNLNHDAMYWYRQDPGQGLRLIYYSQIVNDFQKGDIAEGYSVSREKKESFPLTVTSAQKNPTAFYLCASSRLRDTNQPQHFGDGTRLSIL.

The chain uses TRBV5-1 and TRBJ2-7; D possibly corresponds to TRBD2 (5 bases). The CDR3 has 15 amino acids. V lost 3 bases and J lost 3, with 16 bases in between. Germline values: CDR1 SGHRS, CDR2 YFSETQ. The CDR3 DNA reads TGCGCCAGCAGCTCCCGTTCGGGAACCCTCTACGAGCAGTACTTC. It is translated as CASSSRSGTLYEQYF.

The chain carries TRBV29-1 and TRBJ1-3, with D perhaps TRBD1 (5 bases). The CDR3 runs 13 residues. V gave up 7 bases and J gave up 4 bases, with 14 bases separating them. Germline V lookup: CDR1 SQVTM, CDR2 ANQGSEA. The DNA of the CDR3 is TGCAGCGGCCAGGGCTTTGGAGGAAACACCATATATTTT. This gives the protein CSGQGFGGNTIYF. Filled out from reference TRBV29-1 and TRBJ1-3, the complete variable domain reads SAVISQKPSRDICQRGTSLTIQCQVDSQVTMMFWYRQQPGQSLTLIATANQGSEATYESGFVIDKFPISRPNLTFSTLTVSNMSPEDSSIYLCSGQGFGGNTIYFGEGSWLTVV.

This chain links TRBV7-3 with TRBJ2-3; a possible D gene is TRBD1 (6 bases). The CDR3 is 13 amino acids. Looked up from germline, CDR1 is SGHTA and CDR2 is FQGTGA. V was cut by 3 bases and J by 5 bases, with 9 bases left in between. CDR3 DNA sequence: TGTGCCAGCAGCTTGGACAGCCGAGATACGCAGTATTTT. Residues: CASSLDSRDTQYF.

V usage is TRBV6-5 and J usage is TRBJ1-1; D may be TRBD1 (5 bases). The V gene lost 5 bases and the J gene lost 4 bases, with 11 bases spanning the gap. CDR3 length: 13 amino acids. Germline assignment: CDR1 MNHEY and CDR2 SVGAGI. Here the CDR3 DNA reads TGTGCCAGCAGTGACCGGGGGAGCACTGAAGCTTTCTTT. This translates into CASSDRGSTEAFF.

This chain uses TRBV7-8 with TRBJ2-1, with D uncertain. The CDR3 runs 15 residues. The V end was cut by 3 bases, the J end by 0 bases, with 9 bases between. Germline assignment: CDR1 SGHVS and CDR2 FQNEAQ. CDR3 residues: CASSFRLLSYNEQFF. The CDR3 DNA reads as TGTGCCAGCAGCTTCAGACTCCTCTCCTACAATGAGCAGTTCTTC.

This clone was seen just once. This chain's CDR3 is CASSPRSGRGSGANVLTF. As DNA, the CDR3 is TGTGCCAGCAGTCCCAGATCTGGGAGGGGCTCTGGGGCCAACGTCCTGACTTTC. The genes are TRBV27 and TRBJ2-6; TRBD2 matches at 7 bases. Germline CDR1 reads MNHEY; CDR2 reads SMNVEV (reference sequence). The V gene end was trimmed by 5 bases and the J gene end by 0 bases; junction bases not matched to a gene: 10. CDR3 size: 18 residues.

The chain has TRBV5-1 and TRBJ1-1, with D tentatively TRBD1 (5 bases). The CDR3 covers 13 residues. Germline assignment: CDR1 SGHRS and CDR2 YFSETQ. Trimming took 0 bases from V and 5 from J, leaving 8 bases between them. The CDR3 here is CASSLGGATEAFF. DNA for the CDR3: TGCGCCAGCAGCTTGGGCGGGGCGACTGAAGCTTTCTTT. Using reference TRBV5-1 and TRBJ1-1 for the parts outside the CDR3, the full variable domain is KAGVTQTPRYLIKTRGQQVTLSCSPISGHRSVSWYQQTPGQGLQFLFEYFSETQRNKGNFPGRFSGRQFSNSRSEMNVSTLELGDSALYLCASSLGGATEAFFGQGTRLTVV.

This chain joins TRBV4-1 and TRBJ1-2; 8 bases fit TRBD1. Germline trimming cut 1 base from V and 4 bases from J; bases unmatched to any gene: 5. The CDR3 totals 15 residues. Per germline, CDR1 MGHRA and CDR2 YSYEKL. For the CDR3, the DNA is TGCGCCAGCAGCCAAGGGACAGGGTTACGCTATGGCTACACCTTC. The encoded protein is CASSQGTGLRYGYTF.

This chain uses TRBV30 with TRBJ2-7; D perhaps matches TRBD2 (5 bases). The CDR3 covers 14 residues. The germline gives CDR1 GTSNPN, CDR2 SVGIG (reference sequence). V was trimmed by 3 bases and J by 0 bases, leaving 12 bases between them. As DNA, the CDR3 is TGTGCCTGGAGCCGGGCAGGACTCTCCTACGAGCAGTACTTC. Its translation is CAWSRAGLSYEQYF.